The 24 T cell receptor beta chains listed next were all sequenced from one sample in a study of PD-1 blockade in classical Hodgkin lymphoma. The method was immunoSEQ multiplex PCR; TCRdb's version includes in-frame clones alone and lacks a portion of them. Of 20,000 or so clones detected, roughly 80% appear once; the ten largest clones hold approximately 22%. Every patient had relapsed following autologous stem cell transplantation, and cohorts differed in brentuximab vedotin exposure. Here the sequenced sample was peripheral blood mononuclear cells (PBMCs), taken at baseline. The receptors were gathered from a human donor with classical Hodgkin lymphoma.

The V gene is TRBV28, the J gene TRBJ2-3, with 12 bases lining up with TRBD1. The germline CDR1 and CDR2 sequences are MDHEN and SYDVKM. The CDR3 has 19 amino acids. V dropped 4 bases and J dropped 4; count of bases not matched to a gene: 15. Written as DNA, the CDR3 is TGTGCCAGCAGTTCAGCCGGGACAGGGGGCCAGGGAGGTTCAGATACGCAGTATTTT. Protein product: CASSSAGTGGQGGSDTQYF.

This clone was seen a single time. This rearrangement joins TRBV7-9 to TRBJ1-2; D remains ambiguous. Deletions cut 5 bases from V and 7 bases from J, with 11 bases between. Germline V gene lookup returns CDR1 SEHNR and CDR2 FQNEAQ (reference sequence). There are 12 residues in the CDR3. The CDR3 sequence: CASSVESRGYTF. CDR3 coding DNA: TGTGCCAGCAGCGTTGAGAGTCGTGGCTACACCTTC.

The DNA for the CDR3 is TGTGCCAGCTCAGGGACAGGACCAGAGACCCAGTACTTC. As protein: CASSGTGPETQYF. This chain links TRBV18 with TRBJ2-5, with TRBD1 matching over 8 bases. J was trimmed by 4 bases and V by 5 bases; bases with no gene match: 3. Germline V CDR1 and CDR2: KGHSH, LQKENI. The CDR3 runs to 13 residues. The entire variable domain, with the rest obtained from reference TRBV18 and TRBJ2-5, is as follows: NAGVMQNPRHLVRRRGQEARLRCSPMKGHSHVYWYRQLPEEGLKFMVYLQKENIIDESGMPKERFSAEFPKEGPSILRIQQVVRGDSAAYFCASSGTGPETQYFGPGTRLLVL.

The chain links TRBV5-1 to TRBJ2-1; 10 nucleotides align to TRBD2. With V trimmed by 0 bases and J by 8 bases, 8 bases remained unmatched. Germline loops: CDR1 SGHRS, CDR2 YFSETQ. The CDR3 contains 16 residues. CDR3 nucleotides: TGCGCCAGCAGCTTGGCCGGGCTAGCGGGAGCACATGAGCAGTTCTTC. This translates into CASSLAGLAGAHEQFF.

This sequence joins TRBV11-3 and TRBJ2-5; D may be TRBD2 (6 bases). CDR1 is SGHNT and CDR2 is YENEEA in the germline V gene. V dropped 1 base and J dropped 3 bases, with 9 bases sitting between them. This CDR3 comprises 14 residues. The CDR3 coding sequence is TGTGCCAGCAGCTTAGGAGTAGCGGAAGAGACCCAGTACTTC. Protein: CASSLGVAEETQYF.

The J gene is TRBJ2-2, the V gene TRBV28, with 7 bases lining up with TRBD1. V lost 5 bases and J lost 4; bases outside the gene matches: 7. Germline values: CDR1 MDHEN, CDR2 SYDVKM. CDR3 length equals 15 residues. The CDR3 DNA reads as TGTGCCAGCAGTCCACCACGACAGGGCACCGGGGAGCTGTTTTTT. This encodes CASSPPRQGTGELFF.

The V and J genes are TRBV5-6 and TRBJ1-2, with D uncertain. Germline V gene lookup returns CDR1 SGHDT and CDR2 YYEEEE. The CDR3 loop spans 15 amino acids. The V and J ends lost 1 base and 4 bases respectively, with 14 bases between them. The CDR3 nucleotides are TGTGCCAGCAGCTTGACCGGGAATTCGGTCTATGGCTACACCTTC. Encoded protein: CASSLTGNSVYGYTF.

This clone was recorded once. One end of the junction does not line up with germline, which may come from a read error. The chain links TRBV4-1 to TRBJ2-2, with TRBD2 identical over 11 bases. Germline assignment: CDR1 MGHRA and CDR2 YSYEKL. The CDR3 is 13 residues long. The CDR3 sequence is CASSQDPSGRLSF. Here the CDR3 DNA reads TGCGCCAGCAGCCAAGACCCTAGCGGGAGGCTATCTTTT.

The gene calls are TRBV5-6 and TRBJ2-3; the D is unclear. CDR1 is SGHDT and CDR2 is YYEEEE in the germline V gene. The V and J ends lost 5 bases and 1 base respectively, with 14 bases between them. There are 15 residues in the CDR3. The CDR3 loop is CASRPTRSRTDTQYF. The DNA for the CDR3 is TGTGCCAGCAGACCGACTCGTAGCCGCACAGATACGCAGTATTTT.

The chain joins TRBV30 to TRBJ2-1; D may be TRBD2 (6 bases). CDR3 length equals 17 residues. The germline V gene encodes CDR1 GTSNPN and CDR2 SVGIG (reference sequence). V was trimmed by 2 bases and J by 5 bases, leaving 22 bases between them. The CDR3 here is CAWSQIPPGTWHNEQFF. The DNA of the CDR3 is TGTGCCTGGAGTCAAATTCCCCCGGGGACTTGGCACAATGAGCAGTTCTTC.

The gene calls are TRBV5-8 and TRBJ1-4; 12 nucleotides line up with TRBD1. The ends lost 0 bases at V and 8 bases at J; junction bases unmatched: 2. Germline CDR1 reads SGHTS; CDR2 reads YDEGEE. The CDR3 is 15 residues long. CDR3 coding DNA: TGTGCCAGCAGCTTGGCCGGGACAGGGGGCGAAAAACTGTTTTTT. Translating gives CASSLAGTGGEKLFF.

This sequence joins TRBV5-8 and TRBJ2-3; the match to TRBD2 covers 9 bases. V lost 0 bases, J lost 0 bases, and 11 bases stayed unmatched. Germline assignment: CDR1 SGHTS and CDR2 YDEGEE. The CDR3 is 19 residues long. The CDR3 DNA follows: TGTGCCAGCAGCTTGGGCCCGAGCGGGGGGATTACTAGCACAGATACGCAGTATTTT. Translated: CASSLGPSGGITSTDTQYF.

This chain connects TRBV10-2 to TRBJ2-1; D is uncertain. Trimming pared 7 bases from V and 0 bases from J, leaving 13 bases between. Germline V CDR1 and CDR2: WSHSY, SAAADI. This CDR3 spans 15 amino acids. DNA of the CDR3: TGCGCCAGCATGCCGGACCCGAGCTCCTACAATGAGCAGTTCTTC. Amino acid sequence: CASMPDPSSYNEQFF.

The CDR3 DNA follows: TGTGCCAGCAGCGGACAGGGGATGAACACTGAAGCTTTCTTT. Encoded protein: CASSGQGMNTEAFF. V gene TRBV11-2 combines with J gene TRBJ1-1, with TRBD1 identical over 9 bases. This CDR3 has 14 residues. Germline loops: CDR1 SGHAT, CDR2 FQNNGV. V shed 5 bases, J shed 0 bases, and the junction held 1 base outside the gene matches.

The chain combines TRBV12-2 with TRBJ2-7; the D call TRBD2 from the table was never checked on the DNA. TRBV12-2 is a pseudogene locus. This CDR3 spans 19 amino acids. CDR3 DNA sequence: TGTGCAAGTCGCTTAGGGGATCCGGGACTAGCGGGAGGGCCTGGCGAGCAGTACTTC. Residues: CASRLGDPGLAGGPGEQYF.

V and J are TRBV2 and TRBJ1-1; D possibly corresponds to TRBD1 (5 bases). The CDR3 covers 15 residues. Germline CDR1 SNHLY, CDR2 FYNNEI. Trimming stripped 8 bases from V and 5 bases from J, with 21 bases between. As DNA, the CDR3 is TGTGCCAGCGGCTTGACAGACCTAGGGAGGACTGAAGCTTTCTTT. Translated, it gives CASGLTDLGRTEAFF.

This clone was counted a few times. V is TRBV27 and J is TRBJ1-1; perhaps TRBD1 as D (5 bases). Trimming shortened V by 4 bases and J by 0 bases, and 15 bases separated the two germline ends. The length of the CDR3 is 16 residues. Germline CDR1 is MNHEY and CDR2 is SMNVEV (reference sequence). CDR3 loop: CASSSHRAGLNTEAFF. DNA for the CDR3: TGTGCCAGCAGTTCCCACCGGGCAGGGCTGAACACTGAAGCTTTCTTT.

The chain links TRBV27 to TRBJ2-3, with 8 nucleotides matching TRBD2. V shed 4 bases, J shed 2 bases, and the junction held 11 bases outside the gene matches. The length of the CDR3 is 17 residues. CDR1 is MNHEY and CDR2 is SMNVEV in the germline V gene (reference sequence). The CDR3 DNA reads TGTGCCAGCAGTTACCTACCCTCAGCGGGAGACACAGATACGCAGTATTTT. Translating gives CASSYLPSAGDTDTQYF.

The chain links TRBV6-4 to TRBJ1-2; 8 nucleotides agree with TRBD1. The V and J ends lost 4 bases and 8 bases, in that order; junction bases with no gene match: 9. The CDR3 loop spans 14 amino acids. The germline CDR1 and CDR2 sequences are MRHNA and SNTAGT. The CDR3 region is CASSATQGAGGYTF. CDR3 in DNA: TGTGCCAGCAGTGCCACTCAGGGGGCAGGCGGCTACACCTTC.

CDR3 DNA: TGCGCCAGCTTCCCGGGGGGTCCCGGGACTAGCGTGTACGAGCAGTACTTC. Residues: CASFPGGPGTSVYEQYF. The V gene is TRBV5-1, the J gene TRBJ2-7, with 10 bases fitting TRBD2. After removal of 7 bases from V and 4 bases from J, the junction contained 17 bases not matched to a gene. Germline CDR1 SGHRS, CDR2 YFSETQ. The CDR3 has 17 residues. The entire variable domain, with the rest obtained from reference TRBV5-1 and TRBJ2-7, is as follows: KAGVTQTPRYLIKTRGQQVTLSCSPISGHRSVSWYQQTPGQGLQFLFEYFSETQRNKGNFPGRFSGRQFSNSRSEMNVSTLELGDSALYLCASFPGGPGTSVYEQYFGPGTRLTVT.

The genes are TRBV7-9 and TRBJ2-2; 8 nucleotides agree with TRBD1. This CDR3 contains 15 residues. Germline lookup yields CDR1 SEHNR and CDR2 FQNEAQ (reference sequence). After removal of 6 bases from V and 2 bases from J, the junction contained 5 bases not matched to a gene. The CDR3 coding sequence is TGTGCCAGCAGACGACAGGGGCCAAACACCGGGGAGCTGTTTTTT. Translation gives CASRRQGPNTGELFF. Based on the CDR3 plus reference TRBV7-9 and TRBJ2-2, the full variable domain is DTGVSQNPRHKITKRGQNVTFRCDPISEHNRLYWYRQTLGQGPEFLTYFQNEAQLEKSRLLSDRFSAERPKGSFSTLEIQRTEQGDSAMYLCASRRQGPNTGELFFGEGSRLTVL.

This chain uses TRBV13 with TRBJ2-7, with D perhaps TRBD1 (5 bases). Germline V CDR1 and CDR2: PRHDT, FYEKMQ (reference sequence). There are 13 residues in the CDR3. Trimming removed 5 bases at V and 3 bases at J, with 11 bases between. CDR3 amino acids: CASSTGRFYEQYF. CDR3 bases: TGTGCCAGCAGCACAGGACGGTTCTACGAGCAGTACTTC.

This clone was found once. This chain uses TRBV5-1 with TRBJ2-2; D is perhaps TRBD2 (5 bases). The germline V and J ends were trimmed by 7 bases and 0 bases, with 16 bases remaining between them. This CDR3 is 16 amino acids long. Germline CDR1 SGHRS, CDR2 YFSETQ. In nucleotides, the CDR3 is TGCGCCAGCGCATCTGTCGGGATTCCGAACACCGGGGAGCTGTTTTTT. It yields the protein CASASVGIPNTGELFF.

Only a few counts were recorded for this clone. This chain uses TRBV25-1 with TRBJ1-2; D is ambiguous. The CDR3 contains 15 residues. Trimming took off 3 bases at V and 8 bases at J, with 19 bases between the two ends. Germline CDR1 is MGHDK and CDR2 is SYGVNS. CDR3 sequence reads: CASSERSDIRGGYTF. CDR3 bases: TGTGCCAGCAGTGAGCGGTCGGATATTCGTGGGGGCTACACCTTC.